A single sample is the source of the 5 T cell receptor beta chains below, sequenced in a study of T cells in Graves' hyperthyroidism and ophthalmopathy. The TCR beta CDR3 regions underwent amplification using RNA transcripts as the source. During a first-round RT-PCR of the TCR CDR3, the HTBI primer set was used. MiXCR was run by TCRdb on the multiplex PCR reads, yielding one entry per CDR3 protein. The sample yields some 490,000 distinct CDR3 sequences, about 20% seen once. Material: blood. Source of these receptors: a woman in her sixties or seventies with Graves' ophthalmopathy.

V gene TRBV24-1 combines with J gene TRBJ2-1; 11 bases line up with TRBD2. V was clipped by 5 bases and J by 8 bases; unmatched bases: 13. This CDR3 is 17 amino acids long. From germline, CDR1 is KGHDR and CDR2 SFDVKD. CDR3 nucleotides: TGTGCCACCAGTGGCCTGGAAGGAACTAGCGGGGGATATGAGCAGTTCTTC. It yields the protein CATSGLEGTSGGYEQFF.

In this sample, this clonotype turned up a few times. V and J are TRBV12-3 or TRBV12-4 and TRBJ2-1, with 7 bases lining up with TRBD2. This CDR3 is 15 amino acids long. J lost 9 bases, V lost 2 bases, and 10 bases had no gene match. The DNA for the CDR3 is TGTGCCAGCAGTTTACGGGCGGGGGTTAGAGTTGAGCAGTTCTTC. Amino acids: CASSLRAGVRVEQFF.

The chain joins TRBV20-1 to TRBJ2-3, with a possible D match to TRBD1 (5 bases). Between the trimmed V and J ends, which lost 6 bases and 1 base, there was a span of 17 bases. The CDR3 consists of 15 residues. CDR1 is DFQATT, CDR2 SNEGSKA, per germline (reference sequence). CDR3 DNA sequence: TGCAGTGCATCAGACGAAGGGGCTCGCACAGATACGCAGTATTTT. Translation gives CSASDEGARTDTQYF.

This clonotype was seen more than once but under ten times. The rearrangement joins TRBV7-3 to TRBJ2-1, with 9 nucleotides matching TRBD1. CDR1 is SGHTA, CDR2 FQGTGA, per germline. The CDR3 runs to 15 residues. V dropped 5 bases and J dropped 4; count of bases not matched to a gene: 6. CDR3 amino acids: CASSMGQGAYNEQFF. CDR3 DNA sequence: TGTGCCAGCAGCATGGGACAGGGCGCGTACAATGAGCAGTTCTTC. The variable domain in full, completed from reference TRBV7-3 and TRBJ2-1, reads GAGVSQTPSNKVTEKGKYVELRCDPISGHTALYWYRQSLGQGPEFLIYFQGTGAADDSGLPNDRFFAVRPEGSVSTLKIQRTERGDSAVYLCASSMGQGAYNEQFFGPGTRLTVL.

J is TRBJ1-5 and V is TRBV19, with D tentatively TRBD1 (5 bases). Per germline, CDR1 LNHDA and CDR2 SQIVND (reference sequence). CDR3 length: 15 amino acids. Trimming took off 1 base at V and 4 bases at J, with 11 bases between the two ends. CDR3 bases: TGTGCCAGTAGTATAGGAAGGGGCGAGAATCAGCCCCAGCATTTT. This translates into CASSIGRGENQPQHF. The variable domain in full, completed from reference TRBV19 and TRBJ1-5, reads DGGITQSPKYLFRKEGQNVTLSCEQNLNHDAMYWYRQDPGQGLRLIYYSQIVNDFQKGDIAEGYSVSREKKESFPLTVTSAQKNPTAFYLCASSIGRGENQPQHFGDGTRLSIL.